These T cell receptor beta chains were read from a single sample in a study of beta chain features in type 1 diabetes. Sequencing was performed with immunoSEQ multiplex PCR; in TCRdb, only in-frame clones are kept and a portion is missing. The table has more than 300,000 clones, roughly 9.8% seen once. Sequenced material: central memory CD4+ T cells from blood. Every receptor here comes from a man in his thirties or forties with type 1 diabetes. CDR3s include the opening cysteine and the closing phenylalanine or tryptophan. D genes are given only for firm matches. Clone sizes are given selectively: once, few, many, or a class where the clone is expanded.

d_gene: .
j_gene: TRBJ2-7
v_gene: TRBV7-2
abundance: few
CDR3aa: CASNGLTYEQYF
CDR3nt: TGTGCCAGCAACGGCCTAACCTACGAGCAGTACTTC

d_gene: .
j_gene: TRBJ2-4
v_gene: TRBV5-6
abundance: .
CDR3aa: CASSLRAELALAKNIQYF
CDR3nt: TGTGCCAGCAGCTTGAGGGCCGAGCTAGCTTTAGCCAAAAACATTCAGTACTTC

d_gene: TRBD1
j_gene: TRBJ2-1
v_gene: TRBV7-3
abundance: few
CDR3aa: CASSRDRGYNEQFF
CDR3nt: TGTGCCAGCAGCCGGGACAGGGGATACAATGAGCAGTTCTTC

d_gene: TRBD1
j_gene: TRBJ1-4
v_gene: TRBV5-6
abundance: .
CDR3aa: CASSFDRVAEKLFF
CDR3nt: TGTGCCAGCAGCTTCGACAGGGTGGCTGAAAAACTGTTTTTT

d_gene: .
j_gene: TRBJ2-3
v_gene: TRBV2
abundance: many
CDR3aa: CASSPGPDTQYF
CDR3nt: TGTGCCAGCAGTCCCGGCCCAGATACGCAGTATTTT

d_gene: .
j_gene: TRBJ1-4
v_gene: TRBV11-2
abundance: .
CDR3aa: CASSLARPTRGEKLFF
CDR3nt: TGTGCCAGCAGCTTAGCCCGACCCACAAGGGGCGAAAAACTGTTTTTT

d_gene: .
j_gene: TRBJ1-2
v_gene: TRBV6-6
abundance: few
CDR3aa: CASSPGSYHGYTF
CDR3nt: TGTGCCAGCAGCCCCGGGAGTTATCATGGCTACACCTTC

d_gene: .
j_gene: TRBJ1-5
v_gene: TRBV4-2
abundance: few
CDR3aa: CASSSSEAADNQPQHF
CDR3nt: TGTGCCAGCAGCTCCTCAGAGGCAGCCGACAATCAGCCCCAGCATTTT

d_gene: TRBD2
j_gene: TRBJ2-3
v_gene: TRBV28
abundance: many
CDR3aa: CASSKTSGSGDTQYF
CDR3nt: TGTGCCAGCAGCAAGACTAGCGGGAGCGGAGATACGCAGTATTTT

d_gene: .
j_gene: TRBJ2-1
v_gene: TRBV7-2
abundance: .
CDR3aa: CASSLSEGVNEQFF
CDR3nt: TGTGCCAGCAGCTTAAGTGAAGGGGTCAATGAGCAGTTCTTC

d_gene: .
j_gene: TRBJ2-7
v_gene: TRBV4-1
abundance: .
CDR3aa: CASSQDFRYEQYF
CDR3nt: TGCGCCAGCAGCCAAGATTTTCGTTACGAGCAGTACTTC

d_gene: .
j_gene: TRBJ2-7
v_gene: TRBV6-5
abundance: .
CDR3aa: CASSYDADSYEQYF
CDR3nt: TGTGCCAGCAGTTACGACGCGGATAGCTACGAGCAGTACTTC

d_gene: .
j_gene: TRBJ2-1
v_gene: TRBV25-1
abundance: few
CDR3aa: CASSEYYGRGDEQFF
CDR3nt: TGTGCCAGCAGTGAATACTACGGGAGAGGGGATGAGCAGTTCTTC

d_gene: .
j_gene: TRBJ2-2
v_gene: TRBV7-3
abundance: .
CDR3aa: CASSQTPVTEYNTGELFF
CDR3nt: TGTGCCAGCAGCCAAACCCCTGTTACAGAGTATAACACCGGGGAGCTGTTTTTT

d_gene: .
j_gene: TRBJ1-1
v_gene: TRBV4-1
abundance: .
CDR3aa: CASSHPPKGDMNTEAFF
CDR3nt: TGCGCCAGCAGCCACCCCCCCAAGGGGGACATGAACACTGAAGCTTTCTTT

d_gene: .
j_gene: TRBJ1-3
v_gene: TRBV30
abundance: .
CDR3aa: CAWSGGSGNTIYF
CDR3nt: TGTGCCTGGAGTGGGGGCTCTGGAAACACCATATATTTT

d_gene: TRBD2
j_gene: TRBJ2-5
v_gene: TRBV5-4
abundance: .
CDR3aa: CASSPGLAGGPSGETQYF
CDR3nt: TGTGCCAGCAGTCCGGGACTAGCGGGAGGGCCCTCTGGGGAGACCCAGTACTTC

d_gene: TRBD2
j_gene: TRBJ2-7
v_gene: TRBV5-6
abundance: few
CDR3aa: CASSFGTGRGYEQYF
CDR3nt: TGTGCCAGCAGCTTCGGGACCGGGAGGGGCTACGAGCAGTACTTC

d_gene: .
j_gene: TRBJ2-6
v_gene: TRBV5-6
abundance: few
CDR3aa: CASSLIRGYFRTGANVLTF
CDR3nt: TGTGCCAGCAGCTTGATCCGGGGGTATTTTCGGACTGGGGCCAACGTCCTGACTTTC